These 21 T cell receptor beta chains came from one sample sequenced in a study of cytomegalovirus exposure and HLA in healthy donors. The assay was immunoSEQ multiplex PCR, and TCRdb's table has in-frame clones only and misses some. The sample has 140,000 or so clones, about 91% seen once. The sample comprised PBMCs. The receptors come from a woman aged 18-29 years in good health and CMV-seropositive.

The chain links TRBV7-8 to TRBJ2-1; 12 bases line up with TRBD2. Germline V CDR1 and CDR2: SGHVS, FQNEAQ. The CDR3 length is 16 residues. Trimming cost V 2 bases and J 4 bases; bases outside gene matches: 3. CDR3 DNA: TGTGCCAGCAGCTTAATTACTAGCGGGGGGTACAATGAGCAGTTCTTC. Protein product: CASSLITSGGYNEQFF.

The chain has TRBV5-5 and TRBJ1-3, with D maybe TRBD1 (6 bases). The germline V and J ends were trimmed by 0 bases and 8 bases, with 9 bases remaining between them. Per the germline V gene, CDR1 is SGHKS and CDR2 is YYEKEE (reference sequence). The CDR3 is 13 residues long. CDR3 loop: CASSLDRDDTIYF. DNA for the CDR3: TGTGCCAGCAGCTTGGACAGGGACGACACCATATATTTT.

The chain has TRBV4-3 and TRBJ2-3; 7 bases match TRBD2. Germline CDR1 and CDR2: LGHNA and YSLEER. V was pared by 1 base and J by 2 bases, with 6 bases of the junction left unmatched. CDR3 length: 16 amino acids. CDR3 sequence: CASSQAAGSPTDTQYF. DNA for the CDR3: TGCGCCAGCAGCCAAGCAGCGGGGTCGCCCACAGATACGCAGTATTTT.

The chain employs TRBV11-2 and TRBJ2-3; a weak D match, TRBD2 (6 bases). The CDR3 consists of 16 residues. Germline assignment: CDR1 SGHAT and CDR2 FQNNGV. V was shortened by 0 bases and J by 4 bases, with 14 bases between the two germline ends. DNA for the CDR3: TGTGCCAGCAGCTTAGAGGGCAGGGAGGAATCAGATACGCAGTATTTT. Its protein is CASSLEGREESDTQYF.

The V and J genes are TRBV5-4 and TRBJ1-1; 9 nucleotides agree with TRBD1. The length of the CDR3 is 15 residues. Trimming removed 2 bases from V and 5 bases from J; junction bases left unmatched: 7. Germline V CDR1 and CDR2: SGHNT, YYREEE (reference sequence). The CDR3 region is CASSFGGTGKTEAFF. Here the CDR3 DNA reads TGTGCCAGCAGCTTCGGTGGGACAGGGAAAACTGAAGCTTTCTTT.

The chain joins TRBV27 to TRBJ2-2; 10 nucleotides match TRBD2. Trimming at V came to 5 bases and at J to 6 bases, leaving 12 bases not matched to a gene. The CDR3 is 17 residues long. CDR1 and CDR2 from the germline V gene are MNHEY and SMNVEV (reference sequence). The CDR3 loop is CASSPKWASGGPGELFF. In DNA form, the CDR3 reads TGTGCCAGCAGTCCAAAATGGGCTAGCGGGGGACCCGGGGAGCTGTTTTTT.

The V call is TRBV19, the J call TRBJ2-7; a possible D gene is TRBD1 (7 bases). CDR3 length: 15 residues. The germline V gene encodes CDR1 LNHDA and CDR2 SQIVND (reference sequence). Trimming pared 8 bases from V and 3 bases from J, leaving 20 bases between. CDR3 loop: CASDSGGGESYEQYF. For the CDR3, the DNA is TGTGCCAGTGATTCAGGGGGAGGAGAGAGCTACGAGCAGTACTTC.

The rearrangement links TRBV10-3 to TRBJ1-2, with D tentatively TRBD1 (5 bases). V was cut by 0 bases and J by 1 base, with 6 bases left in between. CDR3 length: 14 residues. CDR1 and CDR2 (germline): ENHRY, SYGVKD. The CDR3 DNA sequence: TGTGCCATCAGTGAGTCCGACAGTAACTATGGCTACACCTTC. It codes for CAISESDSNYGYTF.

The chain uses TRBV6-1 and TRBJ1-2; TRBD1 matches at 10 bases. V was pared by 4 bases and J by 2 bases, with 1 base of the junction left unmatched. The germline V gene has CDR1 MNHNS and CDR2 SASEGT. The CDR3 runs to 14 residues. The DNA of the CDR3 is TGTGCCAGCAGTGGACAGGGGGCGAACTATGGCTACACCTTC. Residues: CASSGQGANYGYTF.

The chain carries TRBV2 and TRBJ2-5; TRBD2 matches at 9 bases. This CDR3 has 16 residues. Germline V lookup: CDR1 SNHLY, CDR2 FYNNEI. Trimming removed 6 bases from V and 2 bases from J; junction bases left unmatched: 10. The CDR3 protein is CASSGERGAFQETQYF. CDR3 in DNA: TGTGCCAGCAGCGGAGAGCGGGGGGCCTTTCAAGAGACCCAGTACTTC.

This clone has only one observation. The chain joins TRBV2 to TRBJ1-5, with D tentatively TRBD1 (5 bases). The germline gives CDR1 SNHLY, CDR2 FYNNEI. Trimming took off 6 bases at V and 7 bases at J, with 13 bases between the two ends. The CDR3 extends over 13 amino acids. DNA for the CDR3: TGTGCCAGCAGGTTAACAGGAGTACAGCCCCAGCATTTT. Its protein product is CASRLTGVQPQHF.

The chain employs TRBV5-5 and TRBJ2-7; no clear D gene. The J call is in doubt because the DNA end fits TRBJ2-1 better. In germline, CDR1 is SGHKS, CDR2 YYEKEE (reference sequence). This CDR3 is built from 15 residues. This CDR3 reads CASSLRLDYAGEQFF. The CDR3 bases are TGTGCCAGCAGCTTGAGGCTGGATTACGCAGGTGAGCAGTTCTTC.

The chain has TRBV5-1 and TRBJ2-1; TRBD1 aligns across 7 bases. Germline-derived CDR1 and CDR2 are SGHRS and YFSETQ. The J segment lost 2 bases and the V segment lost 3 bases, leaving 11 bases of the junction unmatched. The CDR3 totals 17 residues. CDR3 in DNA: TGCGCCAGCAGCTCCCTCCGACAGGGAATGGCCTACAATGAGCAGTTCTTC. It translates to CASSSLRQGMAYNEQFF.

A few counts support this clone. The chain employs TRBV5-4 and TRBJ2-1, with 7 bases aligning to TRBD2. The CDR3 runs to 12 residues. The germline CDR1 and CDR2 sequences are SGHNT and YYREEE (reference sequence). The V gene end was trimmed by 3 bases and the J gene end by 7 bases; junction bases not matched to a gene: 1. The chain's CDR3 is CASSWGGNEQFF. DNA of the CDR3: TGTGCCAGCAGCTGGGGGGGGAATGAGCAGTTCTTC.

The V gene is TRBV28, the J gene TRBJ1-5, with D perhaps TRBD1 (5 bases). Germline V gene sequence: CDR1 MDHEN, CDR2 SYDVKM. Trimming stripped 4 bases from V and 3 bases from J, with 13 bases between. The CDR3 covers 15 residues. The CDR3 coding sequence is TGTGCCAGCAGTTCCGACAGCCTAATCAATCAGCCCCAGCATTTT. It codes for CASSSDSLINQPQHF.

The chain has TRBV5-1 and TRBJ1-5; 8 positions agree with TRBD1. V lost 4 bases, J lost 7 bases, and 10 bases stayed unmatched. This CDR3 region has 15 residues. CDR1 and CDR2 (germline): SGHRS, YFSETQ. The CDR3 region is CASSTFLDREQPQHF. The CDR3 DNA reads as TGCGCCAGCAGCACCTTTTTGGACAGGGAACAGCCCCAGCATTTT.

CDR3 protein: CASSVGRGGTDTQYF. CDR3 DNA: TGTGCCAGCAGCGTAGGGAGGGGCGGAACAGATACGCAGTATTTT. The rearrangement links TRBV9 to TRBJ2-3; D might be TRBD2 (6 bases). Germline CDR1 is SGDLS and CDR2 is YYNGEE. This CDR3 spans 15 amino acids. Trimming removed 0 bases from V and 3 bases from J, with 11 bases in between.

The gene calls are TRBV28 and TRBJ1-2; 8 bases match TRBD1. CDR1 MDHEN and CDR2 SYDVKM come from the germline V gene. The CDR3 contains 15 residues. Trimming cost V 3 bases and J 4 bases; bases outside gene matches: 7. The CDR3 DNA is TGTGCCAGCAGTTTCCGAGGGACAGGACGCTATGGCTACACCTTC. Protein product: CASSFRGTGRYGYTF.

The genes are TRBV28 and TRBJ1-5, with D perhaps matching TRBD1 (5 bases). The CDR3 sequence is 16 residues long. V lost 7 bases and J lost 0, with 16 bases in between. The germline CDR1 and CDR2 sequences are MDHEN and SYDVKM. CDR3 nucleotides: TGTGCCAGCACCTCTCGGGGGGGATATAGCAATCAGCCCCAGCATTTT. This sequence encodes CASTSRGGYSNQPQHF.

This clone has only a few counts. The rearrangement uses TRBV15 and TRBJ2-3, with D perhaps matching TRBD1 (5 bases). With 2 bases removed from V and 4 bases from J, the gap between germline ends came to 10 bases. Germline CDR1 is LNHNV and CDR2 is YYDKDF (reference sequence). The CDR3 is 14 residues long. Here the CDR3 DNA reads TGTGCCACCAGCAGACAGGGTAGCTCAGATACGCAGTATTTT. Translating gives CATSRQGSSDTQYF.

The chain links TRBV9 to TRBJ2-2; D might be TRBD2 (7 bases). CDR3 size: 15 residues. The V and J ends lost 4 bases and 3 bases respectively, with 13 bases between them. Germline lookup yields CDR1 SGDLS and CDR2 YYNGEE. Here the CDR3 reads CASSPGGRDTGELFF. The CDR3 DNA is TGTGCCAGCAGCCCGGGGGGCCGGGACACCGGGGAGCTGTTTTTT.